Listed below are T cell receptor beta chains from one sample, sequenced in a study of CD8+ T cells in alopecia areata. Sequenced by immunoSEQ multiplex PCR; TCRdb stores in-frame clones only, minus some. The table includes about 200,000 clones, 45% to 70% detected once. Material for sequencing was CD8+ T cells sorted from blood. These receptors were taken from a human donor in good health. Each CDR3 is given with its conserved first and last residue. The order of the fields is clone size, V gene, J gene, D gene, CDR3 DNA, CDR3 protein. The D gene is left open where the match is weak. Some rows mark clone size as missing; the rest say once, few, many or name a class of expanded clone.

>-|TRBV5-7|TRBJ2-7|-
TGTGCCAGCAGCAACCCCTGGTCCTACGAGCAGTACTTC
CASSNPWSYEQYF
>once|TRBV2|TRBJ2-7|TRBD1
TGTGCCACCCTAGTGGGACAGAAACAAAACGAGCAGTACTTC
CATLVGQKQNEQYF
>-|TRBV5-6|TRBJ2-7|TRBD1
TGTGCCAGCAGCGTGGGACAGGGTGGTTTCTACGAGCAGTACTTC
CASSVGQGGFYEQYF
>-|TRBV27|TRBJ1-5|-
TGTGCCAGCAGTTTTGGAGGCAATCAGCCCCAGCATTTT
CASSFGGNQPQHF
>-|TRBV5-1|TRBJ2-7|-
TGCGCCAGCAGCCGGGGGCCCTACGAGCAGTACTTC
CASSRGPYEQYF
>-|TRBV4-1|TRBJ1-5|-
TGCGCCAGCAGCCATTGGAGTAGCAATCAGCCCCAGCATTTT
CASSHWSSNQPQHF
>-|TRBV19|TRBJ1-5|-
TGTGCCAGTAGTATCATGGGTGCTAAGGATCAGCCCCAGCATTTT
CASSIMGAKDQPQHF
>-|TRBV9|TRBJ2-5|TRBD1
TGTGCCAGCAGCGACCGGGACAGAGAAGAGACCCAGTACTTC
CASSDRDREETQYF
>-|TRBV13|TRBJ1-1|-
TGTGCCAGCAGCATCAGGGGAGCAAACACTGAAGCTTTCTTT
CASSIRGANTEAFF
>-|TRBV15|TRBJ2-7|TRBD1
TGTGCCACCAGACGGACAGGGGAAAACGAGCAGTACTTC
CATRRTGENEQYF
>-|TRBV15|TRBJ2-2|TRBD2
TGTGCCACCAGCAGGGGACTAGCGGCGGACACCGGGGAGCTGTTTTTT
CATSRGLAADTGELFF
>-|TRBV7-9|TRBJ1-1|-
TGTGCCAGCAGCTCCCACGCGGGGCAGCCGAACACTGAAGCTTTCTTT
CASSSHAGQPNTEAFF
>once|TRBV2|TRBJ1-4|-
TGTGCCACCTGGTGGGGCGAAAAACTGTTTTTT
CATWWGEKLFF
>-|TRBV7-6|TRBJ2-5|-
TGTGCCAGCACCTTAGGTACCGTCGAGGCTCAGTACTTC
CASTLGTVEAQYF
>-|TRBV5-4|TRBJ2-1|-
TGTGCCAGCAGCTCGGGAGACAATGAGCAGTTCTTC
CASSSGDNEQFF
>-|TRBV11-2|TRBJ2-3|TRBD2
TGTGCCAGCAGCTTTACTAGCGGGTCCCGCACAGATACGCAGTATTTT
CASSFTSGSRTDTQYF
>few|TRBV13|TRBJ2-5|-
TGTGCCAGCAGCTCGATTACAGGGTGGGAGACCCAGTACTTC
CASSSITGWETQYF
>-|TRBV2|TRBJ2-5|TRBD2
TGTGCCAGCAGTGTCCCCCTCTCCTTCGGGGGGGGCGACGAGACCCAGTACTTC
CASSVPLSFGGGDETQYF
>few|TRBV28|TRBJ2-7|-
TGTGCCAGCAGCCGGGGCTCCTACGAGCAGTACTTC
CASSRGSYEQYF
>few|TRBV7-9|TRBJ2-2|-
TGTGCCAGCAGCTCCCGGGATGTGACGGGCACCGGGGAGCTGTTTTTT
CASSSRDVTGTGELFF
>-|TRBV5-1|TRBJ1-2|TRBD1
TGCGCCAGCAGCTTGGCAGGGGGCCATGGCTACACCTTC
CASSLAGGHGYTF
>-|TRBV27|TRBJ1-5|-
TGTGCCAGCAGTTTAGGGGGGGCCAATCAGCCCCAGCATTTT
CASSLGGANQPQHF
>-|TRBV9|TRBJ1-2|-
TGTGCCAGCAGCGGGACCGGGACCTATACTAACTATGGCTACACCTTC
CASSGTGTYTNYGYTF
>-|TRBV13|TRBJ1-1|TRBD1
TGTGCCAGCAGCTCCTCGACAGGGGAGGCTGAAGCTTTCTTT
CASSSSTGEAEAFF
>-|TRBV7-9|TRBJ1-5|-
TGTGCCAGCAGCGGGGGGAATCAGCCCCAGCATTTT
CASSGGNQPQHF
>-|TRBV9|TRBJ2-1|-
TGTGCCAGCAGCGTAGTGGCCAGCCCCAATGAGCAGTTCTTC
CASSVVASPNEQFF
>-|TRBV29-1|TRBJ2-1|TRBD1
TGCAGCGCGCCTGTGACAGGGGCGCAGTTCTTC
CSAPVTGAQFF
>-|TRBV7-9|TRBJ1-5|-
TGTGCCAGCAGTTCTAAGAGCGGACAGCCCCAGCATTTT
CASSSKSGQPQHF
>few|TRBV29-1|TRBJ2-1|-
TGCAGCGTGTCGGACACCACGGGGGAGCAGTTCTTC
CSVSDTTGEQFF
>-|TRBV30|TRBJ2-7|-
TGTGCCTGGAGTTGGGCAGGTCCCTACGAGCAGTACTTC
CAWSWAGPYEQYF
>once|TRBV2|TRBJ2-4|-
TGTGCCAGCAGTGAGAGGGGTTACGGGCCTCAAAACATTCAGTACTTC
CASSERGYGPQNIQYF
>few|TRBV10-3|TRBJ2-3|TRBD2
TGTGCCATCAGTGAGTCAAGAGCGGGGGGCCGCACAGATACGCAGTATTTT
CAISESRAGGRTDTQYF
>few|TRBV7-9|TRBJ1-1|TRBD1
TGTGCCAGCAGCTTAGGTCAGGGGGCGAACACTGAAGCTTTCTTT
CASSLGQGANTEAFF
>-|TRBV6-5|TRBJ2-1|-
TGTGCCAGCAGTTACTCGTTTGGCTCCTACAATGAGCAGTTCTTC
CASSYSFGSYNEQFF
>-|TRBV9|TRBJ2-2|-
TGTGCCAGCAGCGAATCACCGGGACTCCTGAACACCGGGGAGCTGTTTTTT
CASSESPGLLNTGELFF
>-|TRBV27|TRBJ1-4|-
TGTGCCAGCAGTAAGAGGCAGGTTAATGAAAAACTGTTTTTT
CASSKRQVNEKLFF
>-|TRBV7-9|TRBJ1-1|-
TGTGCCAGCACCTTCACCGAGACCCTCACCGCTGAAGCTTTCTTT
CASTFTETLTAEAFF
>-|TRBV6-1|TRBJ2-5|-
TGTGCCAGCAGTAGGACTAACTACCAAGAGACCCAGTACTTC
CASSRTNYQETQYF
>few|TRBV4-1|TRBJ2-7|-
TGCGCCAGCAGCCAAGGTCCGGGCTACGAGCAGTACTTC
CASSQGPGYEQYF
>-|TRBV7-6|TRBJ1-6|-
TGTGCCAGCAGCTTAGCGCTTGGGGGGAATTCACCCCTCCACTTT
CASSLALGGNSPLHF
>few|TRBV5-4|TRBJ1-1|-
TGTGCCAGCAGCTTGGGTTGGGCTGAAGCTTTCTTT
CASSLGWAEAFF
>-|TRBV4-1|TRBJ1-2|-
TGCGCCAGCAGCCAAGTCCAGGGGACTAACTATGGCTACACCTTC
CASSQVQGTNYGYTF
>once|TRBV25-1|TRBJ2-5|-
TGTGCCAGCAGTGGGGATAGCCCTGGGCGGACCCAGTACTTC
CASSGDSPGRTQYF
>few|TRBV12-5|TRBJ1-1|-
TGTGCTAGTGGCCCCGGAGGACCGAACACTGAAGCTTTCTTT
CASGPGGPNTEAFF
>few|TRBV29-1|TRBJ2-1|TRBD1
TGCAGCGTGATGGGGACTCCGGGACAGGGCATCAATGAGCAGTTCTTC
CSVMGTPGQGINEQFF